The rows below give T cell receptor beta chains drawn from one sample of a study of blood T cell repertoires in COVID-19. Method: immunoSEQ multiplex PCR; TCRdb's copy keeps in-frame clones and lacks some. The sample lists about 400,000 clones; 85% to 90% were seen once. Sequenced input: peripheral blood. All receptors come from a human donor in a cohort sampled during active COVID-19. The CDR3 runs from the conserved cysteine through the conserved F or W. D genes are given only for firm matches. Expanded clones get a size class; other rows say once, few or many, or leave the size out.

j_gene | abundance | v_gene | d_gene | CDR3nt | CDR3aa
TRBJ1-6 | . | TRBV11-2 | TRBD1 | TGTGCCAGCAGCTCTACGGGACAGGGGAGTTCACCCCTCCACTTT | CASSSTGQGSSPLHF
TRBJ2-1 | once | TRBV6-2/TRBV6-3 | TRBD2 | TGTGCCAGCAGCTCAGCGGGAGGCTCCTACAATGAGCAGTTCTTC | CASSSAGGSYNEQFF
TRBJ2-7 | once | TRBV7-2 | TRBD2 | TGTGCCAGCAGCTCAGTGCCTAGCGGGGCCTACGAGCAGTACTTC | CASSSVPSGAYEQYF
TRBJ2-5 | . | TRBV5-1 | . | TGCGCCAGCAGCTTGGAGGAGTTGGAGACCCAGTACTTC | CASSLEELETQYF
TRBJ2-1 | . | TRBV4-1 | TRBD1 | TGCGCCAGCAGCCAAAGGGCCCCGGGACAGGGGGCGATCAGCTCCTACAATGAGCAGTTCTTC | CASSQRAPGQGAISSYNEQFF
TRBJ1-1 | few | TRBV7-6 | . | TGTGCCAGCAGCAAAAGGTCGCTCGAGGGAGCTTTCTTT | CASSKRSLEGAFF
TRBJ1-5 | . | TRBV5-1 | TRBD1 | TGCGCCAGCAGCTTGGTGGCCTCGACAGGGGAAAGTTTGCCCCAGCATTTT | CASSLVASTGESLPQHF
TRBJ2-3 | . | TRBV28 | . | TGTGCCGTATCCGGGAGCACAGATACGCAGTATTTT | CAVSGSTDTQYF
TRBJ1-4 | once | TRBV27 | TRBD1 | TGTGCCAGCACCACAGGGGTCGGTGAAAAACTGTTTTTT | CASTTGVGEKLFF
TRBJ2-3 | . | TRBV5-1 | . | TGCGCCAGCAGCTTGACAACAGGCATAGATACGCAGTATTTT | CASSLTTGIDTQYF
TRBJ2-7 | . | TRBV19 | TRBD1 | TGTGCCAGTAGCCCGGGACAGAGCTACGAGCAGTACTTC | CASSPGQSYEQYF
TRBJ2-3 | . | TRBV12-3/TRBV12-4 | TRBD2 | TGTGCCAGCAGTTTCTCGCTAGCGGGGCAGTATTTT | CASSFSLAGQYF
TRBJ2-1 | . | TRBV5-1 | . | TGCGCCAGCAGCTTGTTGCAGGGGAGCAACAATGAGCAGTTCTTC | CASSLLQGSNNEQFF
TRBJ2-1 | . | TRBV2 | . | TGTGCCAGCAGTGAAAACGGCTACAATGAGCAGTTCTTC | CASSENGYNEQFF
TRBJ1-1 | . | TRBV19 | TRBD1 | TGTGCCTCAGGGGGCACTGAAGCTTTCTTT | CASGGTEAFF
TRBJ1-3 | . | TRBV30 | . | TGTGCCTGGAGTCGAGGGCCCCTGGACACCATATATTTT | CAWSRGPLDTIYF
TRBJ2-2 | few | TRBV2 | . | TGTGCCAGCAGTGAGGACTGGACCGGGGAGCTGTTTTTT | CASSEDWTGELFF
TRBJ2-1 | . | TRBV28 | TRBD2 | TGTGCCAGCACCTTAGCGGGAGGGCCTGTTGAGGGATACAATGAGCAGTTCTTC | CASTLAGGPVEGYNEQFF
TRBJ1-5 | . | TRBV30 | . | TGTGCCTGGACTAGCGGTATGGGTGGGAATCAGCCCCAGCATTTT | CAWTSGMGGNQPQHF
TRBJ1-1 | . | TRBV7-2 | . | TGTGCCAGCAGCTTAGGTCTTGGAGGGAACACTGAAGCTTTCTTT | CASSLGLGGNTEAFF
TRBJ1-3 | . | TRBV4-2 | . | TGTGCCAGCAGCCAAGATCTGGGCAGCTCTGGAAACACCATATATTTT | CASSQDLGSSGNTIYF
TRBJ2-3 | . | TRBV6-1 | TRBD1 | TGTGCCAGCAGTGAGGGACAGGCAGATACGCAGTATTTT | CASSEGQADTQYF
TRBJ2-7 | . | TRBV11-2 | TRBD1 | TGTGCCAGCAGCTCCCTCGGACAGGTTCGGTACGAGCAGTACTTC | CASSSLGQVRYEQYF
TRBJ1-1 | . | TRBV21-1 | . | TGTGCCAGCAGCAAAGAGGAAATTAGGGGGCATGGACTTATTATGAACACTGAAGCTTTCTTT | CASSKEEIRGHGLIMNTEAFF
TRBJ2-2 | . | TRBV27 | . | TGTGCCAGCGCGGAGGCGGGGTTGCCCGGGGAGCTGTTTTTT | CASAEAGLPGELFF
TRBJ2-7 | . | TRBV5-1 | . | TGCGCCAGCAGCTTGGTAGGGCAGGGTACCTACGAGCAGTACTTC | CASSLVGQGTYEQYF
TRBJ2-7 | . | TRBV30 | . | TGTGCCTGGAGGGACACCTCCTACGAGCAGTACTTC | CAWRDTSYEQYF
TRBJ1-2 | . | TRBV6-5 | . | TGTGCCAGTCGGGGGGGGCGGGGCTACACCTTC | CASRGGRGYTF